A single sample gave rise to the 12 T cell receptor beta chains below, sequenced in a study of blood T cell repertoires in COVID-19. Measured with immunoSEQ multiplex PCR; TCRdb has only the in-frame clones, and not every one. The profile shows 70,000 to 95,000 clones, about 90% of them singletons. The specimen sequenced was peripheral blood. The receptor source for this set is a man aged 50 or older with active COVID-19.

This chain uses TRBV9 with TRBJ2-2; 10 nucleotides line up with TRBD2. The germline gives CDR1 SGDLS, CDR2 YYNGEE. This CDR3 is 18 amino acids long. J was trimmed by 0 bases and V by 0 bases; bases with no gene match: 5. CDR3 region: CASSVEGSGGSNTGELFF. CDR3 DNA: TGTGCCAGCAGCGTAGAGGGTAGCGGGGGGTCGAACACCGGGGAGCTGTTTTTT.

The J gene is TRBJ1-2, the V gene TRBV30; no reliable D call. CDR1 and CDR2 (germline): GTSNPN, SVGIG (reference sequence). V was cut by 0 bases and J by 1 base, with 9 bases left in between. The CDR3 has 14 amino acids. The CDR3 loop is CAWSVGRVNYGYTF. CDR3 nucleotide sequence: TGTGCCTGGAGTGTCGGTCGGGTTAACTATGGCTACACCTTC.

J is TRBJ1-1 and V is TRBV3-1 (or the pseudogene TRBV3-2); TRBD1 matches at 9 bases. V lost 4 bases and J lost 10; bases outside the gene matches: 10. The CDR3 has 14 amino acids. Germline V gene sequence: CDR1 LGHDT, CDR2 YNNKEL (reference sequence). The CDR3, as DNA: TGTGCCAGCAGCCGAGGAGGACAGGGGAGGATAGCTTTCTTT. It translates to CASSRGGQGRIAFF.

This chain connects TRBV5-4 to TRBJ2-5, with TRBD2 matching 10 bases. Trimming took 0 bases from V and 5 from J; bases not matched to a gene: 1. This CDR3 region has 14 residues. Per germline, CDR1 SGHNT and CDR2 YYREEE (reference sequence). CDR3 region: CASSLASGGETQYF. Written as DNA, the CDR3 is TGTGCCAGCAGCTTGGCTAGCGGGGGTGAGACCCAGTACTTC.

The chain has TRBV18 and TRBJ2-2; 9 bases agree with TRBD1. The CDR3 has 17 amino acids. Germline trimming cut 5 bases from V and 6 bases from J; bases unmatched to any gene: 13. Germline V gene data show CDR1 as KGHSH and CDR2 as LQKENI. CDR3 loop: CASSTDRGRPVAGELFF. As DNA, the CDR3 is TGTGCCAGCTCAACGGACAGGGGCCGACCGGTGGCCGGGGAGCTGTTTTTT.

A single count supports this clone. V gene TRBV5-1 combines with J gene TRBJ1-1, with 9 bases fitting TRBD1. This CDR3 is built from 14 residues. The germline gives CDR1 SGHRS, CDR2 YFSETQ. Unmatched junction bases numbered 3, after V lost 4 bases and J lost 2 bases. The CDR3: CASSTGQGNTEAFF. The CDR3 DNA is TGCGCCAGCAGCACGGGACAGGGTAACACTGAAGCTTTCTTT.

The chain recombines TRBV11-3 with TRBJ1-5; possibly TRBD1 for D (5 bases). V was clipped by 4 bases and J by 2 bases, with 15 bases between them. Looked up from germline, CDR1 is SGHNT and CDR2 is YENEEA. This CDR3 region has 16 residues. CDR3 sequence (DNA): TGTGCCAGCAGCTGTTTTAGAGGAGGGGGCAATCAGCCCCAGCATTTT. Residues: CASSCFRGGGNQPQHF.

The chain employs TRBV19 and TRBJ2-5; TRBD1 agrees at 8 bases. V gave up 4 bases and J gave up 4 bases; unmatched junction bases: 11. The CDR3 consists of 16 residues. Germline CDR1 reads LNHDA; CDR2 reads SQIVND (reference sequence). CDR3: CASSTTRQGAGETQYF. For the CDR3, the DNA is TGTGCCAGTAGTACCACCCGGCAGGGGGCCGGAGAGACCCAGTACTTC.

DNA of the CDR3: TGCGCCAGCTGGACAGTTGATGCCGCCTTATCCTACGAGCAGTACTTC. Its protein is CASWTVDAALSYEQYF. The chain uses TRBV10-2 and TRBJ2-7; tentatively, D is TRBD1 (6 bases). Germline assignment: CDR1 WSHSY and CDR2 SAAADI. V lost 8 bases, J lost 1 base, and 21 bases lay in between. The CDR3 spans 16 residues.

The CDR3 loop is CASSLLAATDTQYF. CDR3 DNA: TGTGCCAGCAGCTTACTAGCGGCCACAGATACGCAGTATTTT. The chain employs TRBV5-4 and TRBJ2-3; TRBD2 aligns across 8 bases. Trimming removed 2 bases from V and 2 bases from J; junction bases left unmatched: 1. Germline V gives CDR1 SGHNT, CDR2 YYREEE (reference sequence). The CDR3 is 14 amino acids.

The chain employs TRBV30 and TRBJ1-6, with 7 bases fitting TRBD1. V was pared by 5 bases and J by 8 bases, with 9 bases of the junction left unmatched. Germline CDR1 GTSNPN, CDR2 SVGIG (reference sequence). The CDR3 covers 14 residues. The CDR3, as DNA: TGTGCCTGGGACAGGGCCCCCACGGATTCACCCCTCCACTTT. Amino acid sequence: CAWDRAPTDSPLHF.

CDR3 bases: TGTGCCAGTCTTCAGGGACACTGGGAAAAACTGTTTTTT. Amino acids: CASLQGHWEKLFF. This chain joins TRBV2 and TRBJ1-4; a possible D gene is TRBD1 (6 bases). CDR1 SNHLY and CDR2 FYNNEI come from the germline V gene. The germline V and J ends were trimmed by 9 bases and 8 bases, with 16 bases remaining between them. This CDR3 is 13 amino acids long.